Each of the 4 T cell receptor beta chains below was sequenced from the same sample in a study of blood T cell repertoires in COVID-19. The method was immunoSEQ multiplex PCR; TCRdb's version includes in-frame clones alone and lacks a portion of them. Among 150,000 to 200,000 clones, 70% to 90% were seen once, and the ten largest hold 7% to 8%. The sequenced sample was peripheral blood. Source of these receptors: a woman older than 75 in a cohort sampled during active or convalescent COVID-19.

The chain recombines TRBV12-3 or TRBV12-4 with TRBJ2-1; D not certain. The V end lost 6 bases, the J end lost 1 base, and 7 bases lay between the germline ends. The CDR3 length is 13 residues. CDR3 loop: CASSHKSYNEQFF. The CDR3 DNA reads as TGTGCCAGCAGCCACAAGTCCTACAATGAGCAGTTCTTC.

The V and J genes are TRBV27 and TRBJ1-5; 8 bases line up with TRBD1. V gave up 5 bases and J gave up 0 bases; unmatched junction bases: 9. CDR1 is MNHEY, CDR2 SMNVEV, per germline (reference sequence). The CDR3 has 17 residues. DNA for the CDR3: TGTGCCAGCAGTATGCTGTCGACAGGGGATAGCAATCAGCCCCAGCATTTT. It yields the protein CASSMLSTGDSNQPQHF.

V usage is TRBV24-1 and J usage is TRBJ1-2; 7 bases fit TRBD1. This CDR3 is 14 amino acids long. CDR1 and CDR2 from the germline V gene are KGHDR and SFDVKD. The V gene end was trimmed by 6 bases and the J gene end by 5 bases; junction bases not matched to a gene: 8. DNA for the CDR3: TGTGCCACCAGTACGAGCTCCAGGGGGTATGGCTACACCTTC. Its translation is CATSTSSRGYGYTF.

The chain recombines TRBV10-2 with TRBJ1-5, with 8 bases aligning to TRBD1. Trimming removed 3 bases from V and 0 bases from J; junction bases left unmatched: 4. Germline V gene data show CDR1 as WSHSY and CDR2 as SAAADI. The CDR3 consists of 16 residues. CDR3 bases: TGCGCCAGCAGTGAAACAGGGGGATATAGCAATCAGCCCCAGCATTTT. Its translation is CASSETGGYSNQPQHF.